The next 17 T cell receptor beta chains were all read from a single sample in a study of blood T cell repertoires in COVID-19. Assay used: immunoSEQ multiplex PCR; TCRdb lists only in-frame clones, some missing. The table shows under 500,000 clones, with around 89% occurring only once. Sequencing was performed on peripheral blood. These receptors originate from a woman in her 30s with acute or convalescent COVID-19.

The chain has TRBV9 and TRBJ1-2; the match to TRBD1 covers 7 bases. The CDR3 has 15 residues. The germline V gene has CDR1 SGDLS and CDR2 YYNGEE. With V trimmed by 0 bases and J by 4 bases, 6 bases remained unmatched. The CDR3 region has the DNA TGTGCCAGCAGCGTAGCCTCCAGGGGGGTCTATGGCTACACCTTC. Protein: CASSVASRGVYGYTF.

This clone was seen only a few times. The chain couples TRBV19 to TRBJ2-1, with 8 bases lining up with TRBD1. The CDR3 is 14 amino acids. The junction had 6 bases not matched to a gene; V was cut back by 5 bases and J by 6 bases. Per germline, CDR1 LNHDA and CDR2 SQIVND (reference sequence). CDR3 sequence (DNA): TGTGCCAGTAGTGGGCAGGGGGCTGTCAATGAGCAGTTCTTC. As protein: CASSGQGAVNEQFF.

V is TRBV3-1 (or the pseudogene TRBV3-2) and J is TRBJ2-3; 8 bases agree with TRBD2. CDR1 is LGHDT and CDR2 is YNNKEL in the germline V gene (reference sequence). There are 16 residues in the CDR3. The ends lost 2 bases at V and 4 bases at J; junction bases unmatched: 8. The CDR3 DNA reads as TGTGCCAGCAGCCAACCTGTAGCGGGGCCATCAGATACGCAGTATTTT. The encoded protein is CASSQPVAGPSDTQYF.

The gene calls are TRBV5-1 and TRBJ1-1, with 9 bases matching TRBD1. The CDR3 runs 19 residues. Germline trimming cut 3 bases from V and 0 bases from J; bases unmatched to any gene: 15. From germline, CDR1 is SGHRS and CDR2 YFSETQ. CDR3 protein: CASSWGPYRGRGMNTEAFF. The CDR3 DNA reads as TGCGCCAGCAGCTGGGGGCCTTACAGGGGGCGAGGGATGAACACTGAAGCTTTCTTT.

The J gene is TRBJ2-7, the V gene TRBV30; 7 nucleotides agree with TRBD1. J lost 9 bases, V lost 2 bases, and 13 bases had no gene match. The CDR3 totals 14 residues. Looked up from germline, CDR1 is GTSNPN and CDR2 is SVGIG (reference sequence). DNA for the CDR3: TGTGCCTGGAGTACAACTGCCGGGACAGATGGGCAGTACTTC. Protein: CAWSTTAGTDGQYF.

V gene TRBV12-3 or TRBV12-4 combines with J gene TRBJ2-2; a possible D gene is TRBD2 (5 bases). The CDR3 sequence is 11 residues long. V shed 8 bases and J shed 7 bases, with 8 bases lying between them. CDR3 in amino acids: CASGRGGELFF. CDR3 in DNA: TGTGCCAGCGGCCGGGGCGGGGAGCTGTTTTTT.

This rearrangement joins TRBV28 to TRBJ2-7; 7 positions agree with TRBD1. The CDR3 runs to 13 residues. Trimming removed 4 bases from V and 6 bases from J; junction bases left unmatched: 6. Germline CDR1 reads MDHEN; CDR2 reads SYDVKM. The CDR3 bases are TGTGCCAGCAGTTCGCAGGGGGAAGGCGAGCAGTACTTC. This gives the protein CASSSQGEGEQYF.

Written as DNA, the CDR3 is TGTGCCAGCACGGAGGGTCAGCCCACCGGGGAGCTGTTTTTT. It specifies CASTEGQPTGELFF. The chain has TRBV2 and TRBJ2-2; a weak D match, TRBD2 (6 bases). V was pared by 7 bases and J by 4 bases, with 13 bases between. In germline, CDR1 is SNHLY, CDR2 FYNNEI. CDR3 length: 14 amino acids. The variable domain in full, completed from reference TRBV2 and TRBJ2-2, reads EPEVTQTPSHQVTQMGQEVILRCVPISNHLYFYWYRQILGQKVEFLVSFYNNEISEKSEIFDDQFSVERPDGSNFTLKIRSTKLEDSAMYFCASTEGQPTGELFFGEGSRLTVL.

The chain couples TRBV12-3 or TRBV12-4 to TRBJ2-3; D remains ambiguous. This CDR3 has 13 residues. V gave up 2 bases and J gave up 6 bases, with 9 bases separating them. The CDR3 coding sequence is TGTGCCAGCAGTTTAAGAGGTTTCGATACGCAGTATTTT. Translated: CASSLRGFDTQYF.

This clone was picked up a small number of times. The J gene is TRBJ2-7, the V gene TRBV28, with D perhaps matching TRBD1 (7 bases). The V gene lost 7 bases and the J gene lost 3 bases, with 22 bases spanning the gap. This CDR3 comprises 16 residues. CDR1 and CDR2 (germline): MDHEN, SYDVKM. CDR3 sequence (DNA): TGTGCCAGCACCCAAGGGGGGACAGCATCTCTCTACGAGCAGTACTTC. This translates into CASTQGGTASLYEQYF.

The chain couples TRBV6-5 to TRBJ2-7, with 8 bases aligning to TRBD1. The CDR3 spans 13 residues. Germline-derived CDR1 and CDR2 are MNHEY and SVGAGI. Trimming took 6 bases from V and 6 from J; bases not matched to a gene: 7. The CDR3 loop is CASRRGTGGEQYF. DNA for the CDR3: TGTGCCAGCAGAAGAGGGACAGGCGGCGAGCAGTACTTC.

The rearrangement uses TRBV5-1 and TRBJ1-1; possibly TRBD1 for D (6 bases). Trimming pared 4 bases from V and 11 bases from J, leaving 21 bases between. The CDR3 extends over 14 amino acids. Germline V lookup: CDR1 SGHRS, CDR2 YFSETQ. The CDR3 nucleotides read TGCGCCAGCAGCCGGGGGGGGACACCCACGGGTGCTTTCTTT. Amino acids: CASSRGGTPTGAFF.

The J gene is TRBJ2-3, the V gene TRBV27; D gene ambiguous. The CDR3 totals 17 residues. Deletions cut 2 bases from V and 1 base from J, with 16 bases between. Per the germline V gene, CDR1 is MNHEY and CDR2 is SMNVEV (reference sequence). CDR3 bases: TGTGCCAGCAGTTTAGGGTTAACAGCCCCTGGCACAGATACGCAGTATTTT. Its protein is CASSLGLTAPGTDTQYF.

CDR3: CASSATGSKTQYF. CDR3 coding DNA: TGTGCCAGCAGCGCGACAGGGTCAAAGACCCAGTACTTC. The chain carries TRBV7-2 and TRBJ2-5; TRBD1 matches 7 bases. Germline V gives CDR1 SGHTA, CDR2 FQGNSA. The V and J ends lost 5 bases and 6 bases, in that order; junction bases with no gene match: 6. This CDR3 spans 13 amino acids.

The J gene is TRBJ2-7, the V gene TRBV5-1; possibly TRBD2 for D (5 bases). Germline CDR1 is SGHRS and CDR2 is YFSETQ. V dropped 7 bases and J dropped 7 bases, with 21 bases sitting between them. This CDR3 has 14 amino acids. The CDR3 spells CASPHERCPGEQYF. The CDR3 nucleotides read TGCGCCAGCCCCCATGAGCGGTGTCCGGGGGAGCAGTACTTC.

This clone was detected once. J is TRBJ2-3 and V is TRBV4-1; a weak D match, TRBD2 (6 bases). The germline V gene encodes CDR1 MGHRA and CDR2 YSYEKL. With 1 base removed from V and 2 bases from J, the gap between germline ends came to 10 bases. The CDR3 has 15 residues. The CDR3 region is CASSQVGLNTDTQYF. The CDR3 DNA is TGCGCCAGCAGCCAAGTGGGACTCAACACAGATACGCAGTATTTT.

The V gene is TRBV2, the J gene TRBJ2-1; 12 bases agree with TRBD1. The V gene's germline CDR1 is SNHLY and CDR2 FYNNEI. The CDR3 has 14 residues. V trimming: 8 bases; J trimming: 9 bases; junction bases outside the gene matches: 8. DNA for the CDR3: TGTGCCAGCGGGGAGGGACAGGGGGCGTTTGAGCAGTTCTTC. This codes for CASGEGQGAFEQFF. The complete variable domain, with remaining parts taken from reference TRBV2 and TRBJ2-1, reads EPEVTQTPSHQVTQMGQEVILRCVPISNHLYFYWYRQILGQKVEFLVSFYNNEISEKSEIFDDQFSVERPDGSNFTLKIRSTKLEDSAMYFCASGEGQGAFEQFFGPGTRLTVL.